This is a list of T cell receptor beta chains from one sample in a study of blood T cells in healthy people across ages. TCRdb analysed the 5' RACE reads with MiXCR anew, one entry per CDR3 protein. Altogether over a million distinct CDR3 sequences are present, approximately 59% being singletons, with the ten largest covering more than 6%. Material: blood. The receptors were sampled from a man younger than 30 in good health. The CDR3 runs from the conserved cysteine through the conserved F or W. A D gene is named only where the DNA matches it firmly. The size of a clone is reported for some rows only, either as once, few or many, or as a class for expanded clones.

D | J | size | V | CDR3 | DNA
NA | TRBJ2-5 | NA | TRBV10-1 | CASPTLETQYF | TGCGCCAGCCCGACGTTGGAGACCCAGTACTTC
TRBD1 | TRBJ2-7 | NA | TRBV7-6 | CASSFRTGLSEQYF | TGTGCCAGCAGCTTCAGGACAGGGCTGTCCGAGCAGTACTTC
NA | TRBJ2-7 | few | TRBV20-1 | CSALIAHEQYF | TGCAGTGCGCTTATCGCCCACGAGCAGTACTTC
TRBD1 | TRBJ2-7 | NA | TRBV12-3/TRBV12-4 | CASSYLRQGAHEQYF | TGTGCCAGCAGTTACCTTAGGCAGGGGGCTCACGAGCAGTACTTC
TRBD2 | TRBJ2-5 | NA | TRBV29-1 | CSVGGLAGGPGTQYF | TGCAGCGTCGGGGGACTAGCGGGAGGGCCTGGGACCCAGTACTTC
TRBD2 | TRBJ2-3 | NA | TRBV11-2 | CASSLISGRPDTQYF | TGTGCCAGCAGCTTAATTTCCGGGAGGCCAGATACGCAGTATTTT
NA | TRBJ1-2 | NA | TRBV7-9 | CASSLANREGNGYTF | TGTGCCAGCAGCTTAGCGAACAGGGAAGGAAATGGCTACACCTTC
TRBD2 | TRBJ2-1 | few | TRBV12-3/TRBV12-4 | CASTLPGTSLYNEQFF | TGTGCCAGCACCCTTCCCGGGACTAGCCTTTACAATGAGCAGTTCTTC
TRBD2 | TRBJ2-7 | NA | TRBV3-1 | CASTQGLAGVEQYF | TGTGCCAGCACCCAGGGACTAGCGGGAGTCGAGCAGTACTTC
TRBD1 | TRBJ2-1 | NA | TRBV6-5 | CASRLGQGGDEQFF | TGTGCCAGCAGACTGGGACAGGGCGGGGATGAGCAGTTCTTC
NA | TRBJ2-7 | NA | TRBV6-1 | CASSVQGQNIQYEQYF | TGTGCCAGCAGTGTCCAGGGCCAGAATATACAATACGAGCAGTACTTC
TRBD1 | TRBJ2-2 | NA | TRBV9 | CASSAQGASTGELFF | TGTGCCAGCAGCGCACAGGGGGCGAGCACCGGGGAGCTGTTTTTT
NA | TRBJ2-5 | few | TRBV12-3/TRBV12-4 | CASSPLTAGETQYF | TGTGCCAGCAGCCCTCTGACAGCTGGGGAGACCCAGTACTTC
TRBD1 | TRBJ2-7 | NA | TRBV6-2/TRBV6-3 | CASRGTGEFHGQYF | TGTGCCAGCAGGGGGACAGGGGAGTTCCACGGGCAGTACTTC
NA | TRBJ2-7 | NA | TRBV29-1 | CSAVDGSYEQYF | TGCAGCGCTGTGGACGGCTCCTACGAGCAGTACTTC
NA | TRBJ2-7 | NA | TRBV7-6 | CASSARRDYEQYF | TGTGCCAGCAGCGCTAGAAGAGACTACGAGCAGTACTTC
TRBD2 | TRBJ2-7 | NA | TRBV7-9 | CASSLELAADYEQYF | TGTGCCAGCAGCTTAGAACTAGCGGCTGATTACGAGCAGTACTTC
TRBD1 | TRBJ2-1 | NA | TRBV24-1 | CATWGTGENEQFF | TGTGCCACCTGGGGGACAGGGGAGAATGAGCAGTTCTTC
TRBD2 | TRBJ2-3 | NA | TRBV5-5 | CASSTQTSGGTDTQYF | TGTGCCAGCAGCACCCAGACTAGCGGGGGGACAGATACGCAGTATTTT
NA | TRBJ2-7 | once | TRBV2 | CASSEEPGTSDVEQYF | TGTGCCAGCAGTGAAGAACCCGGGACATCGGACGTCGAGCAGTACTTC
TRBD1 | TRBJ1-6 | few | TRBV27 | CASSPRTGPSPLHF | TGTGCCAGCAGTCCGAGGACAGGTCCCTCACCCCTCCACTTT
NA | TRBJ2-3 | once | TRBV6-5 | CASSDSKRDTQYF | TGTGCCAGCAGTGACTCGAAACGAGATACGCAGTATTTT
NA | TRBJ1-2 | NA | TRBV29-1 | CSVEQQGRGYTF | TGCAGCGTTGAACAGCAGGGTCGGGGCTACACCTTC
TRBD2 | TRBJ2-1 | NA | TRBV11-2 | CASSFQGGLAGSYNEQFF | TGTGCCAGCAGCTTCCAAGGGGGACTAGCGGGATCCTACAATGAGCAGTTCTTC
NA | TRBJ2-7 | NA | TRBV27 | CASSLSGQRAYEQYF | TGTGCCAGCAGTTTATCGGGACAACGCGCCTACGAGCAGTACTTC
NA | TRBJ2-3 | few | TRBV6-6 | CASSYSGIGDTQYF | TGTGCCAGCAGTTACTCGGGGATCGGCGATACGCAGTATTTT
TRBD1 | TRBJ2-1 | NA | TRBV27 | CASSFEETGSYNEQFF | TGTGCCAGCAGTTTCGAAGAGACAGGGAGTTACAATGAGCAGTTCTTC
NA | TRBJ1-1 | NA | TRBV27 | CASSLSNLGEAFF | TGTGCCAGCAGTTTATCGAATCTTGGGGAAGCTTTCTTT
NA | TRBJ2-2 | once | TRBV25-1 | CASSEFRFGELFF | TGTGCCAGCAGTGAATTTCGATTCGGGGAGCTGTTTTTT
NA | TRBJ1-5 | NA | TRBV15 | CATSVGLSNQPQHF | TGTGCCACCAGCGTCGGACTGAGCAATCAGCCCCAGCATTTT
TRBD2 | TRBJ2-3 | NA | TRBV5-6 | CASSIQGTRRIADTQYF | TGTGCCAGCAGCATCCAGGGGACTAGAAGAATAGCAGATACGCAGTATTTT
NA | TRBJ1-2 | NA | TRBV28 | CASSDRRQGYGYTF | TGTGCCAGCAGTGACAGGAGGCAAGGCTATGGCTACACCTTC
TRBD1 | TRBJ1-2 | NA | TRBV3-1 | CASSQTPGTAFGYTF | TGTGCCAGCAGCCAAACTCCCGGGACAGCTTTTGGCTACACCTTC
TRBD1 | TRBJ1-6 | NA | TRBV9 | CASSKGTGQLSPLHF | TGTGCCAGCAGCAAGGGGACAGGCCAACTCTCACCCCTCCACTTT
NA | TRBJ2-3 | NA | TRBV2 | CASGWDHPDTQYF | TGTGCCAGCGGATGGGACCACCCAGATACGCAGTATTTT
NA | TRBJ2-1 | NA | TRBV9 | CASSVAWDEQFF | TGTGCCAGCAGCGTAGCTTGGGATGAGCAGTTCTTC
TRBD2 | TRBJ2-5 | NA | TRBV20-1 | CSARGDEREPGETQYF | TGCAGTGCTAGAGGAGACGAGCGGGAGCCCGGAGAGACCCAGTACTTC
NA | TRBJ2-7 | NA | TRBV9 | CASSVTHRDEQYF | TGTGCCAGCAGCGTGACCCACAGGGACGAGCAGTACTTC
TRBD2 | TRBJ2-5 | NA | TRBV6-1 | CASSLFSGLVGPPKETQYF | TGTGCCAGCAGTCTTTTTTCCGGACTAGTCGGTCCCCCCAAAGAGACCCAGTACTTC
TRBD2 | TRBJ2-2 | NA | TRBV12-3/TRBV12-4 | CASSLSGRTKLFF | TGTGCCAGCAGTTTAAGCGGGAGGACGAAGCTGTTTTTT
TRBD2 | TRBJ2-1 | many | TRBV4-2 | CASSQSTSGEGNEQFF | TGTGCCAGCAGCCAATCGACTAGCGGGGAAGGGAATGAGCAGTTCTTC
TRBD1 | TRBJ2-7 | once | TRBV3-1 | CASSHIGTDYEQYF | TGTGCCAGCAGCCATATTGGGACAGACTACGAGCAGTACTTC
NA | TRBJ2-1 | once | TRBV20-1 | CSASSPGVGSYNEQFF | TGCAGTGCTAGCTCCCCGGGGGTGGGCTCCTACAATGAGCAGTTCTTC
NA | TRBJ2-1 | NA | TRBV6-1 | CASSEPGPNEQFF | TGTGCCAGCAGTGAGCCAGGGCCCAATGAGCAGTTCTTC
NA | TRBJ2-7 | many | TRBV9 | CASSADDLGYEQYF | TGTGCCAGCAGCGCAGACGACCTGGGCTACGAGCAGTACTTC
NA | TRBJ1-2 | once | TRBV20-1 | CSAQTGSYGYTF | TGCAGTGCCCAGACCGGTAGCTATGGCTACACCTTC
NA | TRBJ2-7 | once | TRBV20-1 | CSASGLKKGGLSYEQYF | TGCAGTGCCAGCGGGCTAAAAAAGGGGGGACTCTCCTACGAGCAGTACTTC
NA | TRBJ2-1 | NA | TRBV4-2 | CASSQDSPIIPEFF | TGTGCCAGCAGCCAAGATTCCCCAATCATTCCGGAGTTCTTC
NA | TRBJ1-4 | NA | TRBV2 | CASSESGQLNEKLFF | TGTGCCAGCAGTGAGTCTGGACAGCTTAATGAAAAACTGTTTTTT
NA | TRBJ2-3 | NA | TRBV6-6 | CASSYPESTESTDTQYF | TGTGCCAGCAGTTACCCCGAGTCCACGGAAAGCACAGATACGCAGTATTTT
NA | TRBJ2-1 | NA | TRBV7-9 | CASRVRGDYNEQFF | TGTGCCAGCAGAGTCAGGGGGGATTACAATGAGCAGTTCTTC
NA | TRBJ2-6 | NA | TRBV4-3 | CASSQDGVVGANVLTF | TGCGCCAGCAGCCAAGATGGGGTAGTTGGGGCCAACGTCCTGACTTTC
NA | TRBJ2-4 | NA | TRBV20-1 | CSAFLGGPVAKNIQYF | TGCAGTGCTTTCCTAGGGGGTCCTGTAGCCAAAAACATTCAGTACTTC
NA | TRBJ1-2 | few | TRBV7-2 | CASSLGGLGYTF | TGTGCCAGCAGCTTGGGGGGTTTGGGCTACACCTTC
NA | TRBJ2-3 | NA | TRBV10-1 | CASSESGERTQYF | TGCGCCAGCAGTGAGTCAGGAGAGCGAACGCAGTATTTT
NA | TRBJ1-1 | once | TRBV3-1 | CASSQGRLSTEAFF | TGTGCCAGCAGCCAAGGAAGATTGAGCACTGAAGCTTTCTTT
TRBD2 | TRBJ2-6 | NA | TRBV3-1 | CASSHLAGGSGANVLTF | TGTGCCAGCAGCCACCTAGCGGGAGGTTCTGGGGCCAACGTCCTGACTTTC
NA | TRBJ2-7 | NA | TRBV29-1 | CSVEDSYSYEQYF | TGCAGCGTTGAGGACAGTTACTCCTACGAGCAGTACTTC
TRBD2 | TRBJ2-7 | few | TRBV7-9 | CASSLVGLAHEQYF | TGTGCCAGCAGCTTAGTAGGACTAGCACACGAGCAGTACTTC
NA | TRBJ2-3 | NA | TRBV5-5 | CATRRDRSTDTQYF | TGTGCCACCCGGAGGGACAGAAGCACAGATACGCAGTATTTT